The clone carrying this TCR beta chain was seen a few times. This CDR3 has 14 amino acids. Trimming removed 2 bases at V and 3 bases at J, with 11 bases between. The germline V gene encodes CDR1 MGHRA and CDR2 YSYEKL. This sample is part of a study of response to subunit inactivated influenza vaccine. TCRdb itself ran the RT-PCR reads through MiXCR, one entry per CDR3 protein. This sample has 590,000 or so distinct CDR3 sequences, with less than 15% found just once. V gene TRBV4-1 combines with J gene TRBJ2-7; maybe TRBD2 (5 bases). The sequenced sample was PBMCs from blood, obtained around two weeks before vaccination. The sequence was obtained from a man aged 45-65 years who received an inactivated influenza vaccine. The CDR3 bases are TGCGCCAGCAGCCAACGGACTCACGTCTACGAGCAGTACTTC. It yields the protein CASSQRTHVYEQYF.